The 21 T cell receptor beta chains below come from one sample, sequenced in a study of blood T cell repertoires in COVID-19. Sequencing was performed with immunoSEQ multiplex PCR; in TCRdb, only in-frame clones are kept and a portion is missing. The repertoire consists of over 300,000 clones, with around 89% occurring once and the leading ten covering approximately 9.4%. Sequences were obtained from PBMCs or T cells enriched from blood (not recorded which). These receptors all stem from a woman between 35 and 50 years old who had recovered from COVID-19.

CDR3 region: CASSPELSGGLEQYF. The CDR3 bases are TGTGCCAGCAGCCCTGAACTTTCAGGGGGGCTCGAGCAGTACTTC. The chain is built from TRBV5-4 and TRBJ2-7, with D tentatively TRBD1 (7 bases). V was cut by 4 bases and J by 6 bases, with 20 bases left in between. This CDR3 has 15 residues. Germline V gene sequence: CDR1 SGHNT, CDR2 YYREEE (reference sequence).

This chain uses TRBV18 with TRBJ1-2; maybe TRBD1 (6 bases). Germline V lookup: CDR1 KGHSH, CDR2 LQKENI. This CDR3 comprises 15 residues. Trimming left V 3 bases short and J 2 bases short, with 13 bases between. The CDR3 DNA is TGTGCCAGCTCACCGGGGGGGCCTCGGAACTATGGCTACACCTTC. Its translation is CASSPGGPRNYGYTF. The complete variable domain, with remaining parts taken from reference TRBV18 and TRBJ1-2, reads NAGVMQNPRHLVRRRGQEARLRCSPMKGHSHVYWYRQLPEEGLKFMVYLQKENIIDESGMPKERFSAEFPKEGPSILRIQQVVRGDSAAYFCASSPGGPRNYGYTFGSGTRLTVV.

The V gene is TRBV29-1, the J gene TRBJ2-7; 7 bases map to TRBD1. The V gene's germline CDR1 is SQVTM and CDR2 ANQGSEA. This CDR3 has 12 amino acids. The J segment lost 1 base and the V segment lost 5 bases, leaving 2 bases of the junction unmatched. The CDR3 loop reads CSVQTGSYEQYF. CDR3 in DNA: TGCAGCGTTCAGACAGGGTCCTACGAGCAGTACTTC.

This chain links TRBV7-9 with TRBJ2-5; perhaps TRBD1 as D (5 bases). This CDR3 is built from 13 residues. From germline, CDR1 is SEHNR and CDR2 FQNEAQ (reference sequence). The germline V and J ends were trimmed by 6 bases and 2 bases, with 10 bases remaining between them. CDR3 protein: CASRPTGQETQYF. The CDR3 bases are TGTGCCAGCAGACCTACAGGACAAGAGACCCAGTACTTC.

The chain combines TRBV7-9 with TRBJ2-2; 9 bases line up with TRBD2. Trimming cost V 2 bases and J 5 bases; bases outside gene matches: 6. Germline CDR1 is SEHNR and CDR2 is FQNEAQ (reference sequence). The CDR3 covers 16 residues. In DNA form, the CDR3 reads TGTGCCAGCAGCTTATCGGCGGGAGGGCCAACCGGGGAGCTGTTTTTT. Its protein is CASSLSAGGPTGELFF.

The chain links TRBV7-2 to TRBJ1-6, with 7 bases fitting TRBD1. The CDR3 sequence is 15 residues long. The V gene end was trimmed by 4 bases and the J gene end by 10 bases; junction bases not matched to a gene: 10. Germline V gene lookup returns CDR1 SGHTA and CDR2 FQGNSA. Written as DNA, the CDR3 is TGTGCCAGCAGCTCCCCGGGACAGAGGCTCTCACCCCTCCACTTT. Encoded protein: CASSSPGQRLSPLHF.

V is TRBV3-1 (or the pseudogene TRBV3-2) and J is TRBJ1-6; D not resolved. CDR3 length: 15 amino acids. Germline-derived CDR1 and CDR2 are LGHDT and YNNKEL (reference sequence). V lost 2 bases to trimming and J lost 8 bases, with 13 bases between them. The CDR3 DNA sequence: TGTGCCAGCAGCCAAACCGGACTTGGGGATTCACCCCTCCACTTT. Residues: CASSQTGLGDSPLHF.

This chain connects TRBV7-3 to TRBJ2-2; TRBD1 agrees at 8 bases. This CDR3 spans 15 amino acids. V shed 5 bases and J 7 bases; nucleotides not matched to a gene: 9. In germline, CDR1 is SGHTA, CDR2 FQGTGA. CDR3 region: CASSRQGAPIGELFF. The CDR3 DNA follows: TGTGCCAGCAGCCGTCAGGGGGCGCCGATCGGGGAGCTGTTTTTT.

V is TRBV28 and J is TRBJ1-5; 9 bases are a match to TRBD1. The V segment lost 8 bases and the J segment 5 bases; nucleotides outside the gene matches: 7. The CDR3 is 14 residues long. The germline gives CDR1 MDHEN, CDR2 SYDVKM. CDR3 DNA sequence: TGTGCCAGCGGGGGACAGGGCATGTATCAGCCCCAGCATTTT. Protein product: CASGGQGMYQPQHF.

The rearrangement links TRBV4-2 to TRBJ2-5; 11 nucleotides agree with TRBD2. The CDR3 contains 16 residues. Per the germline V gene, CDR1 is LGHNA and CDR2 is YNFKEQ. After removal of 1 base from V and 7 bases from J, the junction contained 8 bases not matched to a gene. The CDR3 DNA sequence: TGTGCCAGCAGCCAAGCTTTACTAGCGGGAGATGGGACCCAGTACTTC. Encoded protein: CASSQALLAGDGTQYF.

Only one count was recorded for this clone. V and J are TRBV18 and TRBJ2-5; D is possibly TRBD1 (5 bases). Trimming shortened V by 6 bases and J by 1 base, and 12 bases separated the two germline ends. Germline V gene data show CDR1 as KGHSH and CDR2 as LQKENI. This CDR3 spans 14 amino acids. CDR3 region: CASSPRVGQETQYF. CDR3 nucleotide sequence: TGTGCCAGCTCCCCCAGGGTGGGCCAAGAGACCCAGTACTTC. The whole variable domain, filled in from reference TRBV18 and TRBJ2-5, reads NAGVMQNPRHLVRRRGQEARLRCSPMKGHSHVYWYRQLPEEGLKFMVYLQKENIIDESGMPKERFSAEFPKEGPSILRIQQVVRGDSAAYFCASSPRVGQETQYFGPGTRLLVL.

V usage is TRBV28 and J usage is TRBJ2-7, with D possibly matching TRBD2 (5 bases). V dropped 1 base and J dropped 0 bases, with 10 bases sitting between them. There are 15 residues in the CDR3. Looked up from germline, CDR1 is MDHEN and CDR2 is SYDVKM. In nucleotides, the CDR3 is TGTGCCAGCAGTTTATTTCGGGGTGTCTCCTACGAGCAGTACTTC. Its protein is CASSLFRGVSYEQYF.

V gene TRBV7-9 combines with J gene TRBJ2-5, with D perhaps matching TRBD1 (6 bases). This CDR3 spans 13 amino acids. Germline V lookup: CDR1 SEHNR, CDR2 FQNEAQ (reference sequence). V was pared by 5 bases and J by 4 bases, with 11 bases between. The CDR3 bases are TGTGCCAGCAGCCCCCGGGACACAGAGACCCAGTACTTC. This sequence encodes CASSPRDTETQYF.

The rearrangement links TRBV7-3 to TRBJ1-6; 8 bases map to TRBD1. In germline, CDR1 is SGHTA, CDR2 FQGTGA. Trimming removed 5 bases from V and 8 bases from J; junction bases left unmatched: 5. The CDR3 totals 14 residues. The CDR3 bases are TGTGCCAGCAGCACTACAGGGGGGGATTCACCCCTCCACTTT. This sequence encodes CASSTTGGDSPLHF. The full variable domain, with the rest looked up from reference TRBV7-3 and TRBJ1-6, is GAGVSQTPSNKVTEKGKYVELRCDPISGHTALYWYRQSLGQGPEFLIYFQGTGAADDSGLPNDRFFAVRPEGSVSTLKIQRTERGDSAVYLCASSTTGGDSPLHFGNGTRLTVT.

In DNA form, the CDR3 reads TGCGCCAGCAGCTCGGGACAGGTAAACTATGGCTACACCTTC. This gives the protein CASSSGQVNYGYTF. The V call is TRBV5-1, the J call TRBJ1-2, with 8 bases that match TRBD1. J was trimmed by 2 bases and V by 3 bases; bases with no gene match: 3. Germline V lookup: CDR1 SGHRS, CDR2 YFSETQ. The CDR3 runs 14 residues.

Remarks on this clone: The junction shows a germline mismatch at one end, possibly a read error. CDR3 in amino acids: CASSVGTSGQPQHF. The CDR3 DNA reads TGTGCCAGTAGCGTAGGAACGTCCGGTCAGCCCCAGCATTTT. The chain links TRBV9 to TRBJ1-5, with D uncertain. There are 14 residues in the CDR3. CDR1 SGDLS and CDR2 YYNGEE come from the germline V gene.

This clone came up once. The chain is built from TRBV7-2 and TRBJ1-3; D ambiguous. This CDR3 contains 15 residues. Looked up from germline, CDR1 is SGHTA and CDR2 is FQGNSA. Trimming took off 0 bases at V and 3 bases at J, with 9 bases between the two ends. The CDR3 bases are TGTGCCAGCAGCTTAGCGAGCCGAGATGGAAACACCATATATTTT. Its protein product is CASSLASRDGNTIYF.

The CDR3 here is CASSPTGGAYEQYF. The CDR3 DNA reads as TGTGCCAGCAGTCCTACAGGGGGCGCGTACGAGCAGTACTTC. The gene calls are TRBV28 and TRBJ2-7; 9 nucleotides line up with TRBD1. V was clipped by 5 bases and J by 4 bases; unmatched bases: 6. Germline CDR1 and CDR2: MDHEN and SYDVKM. The CDR3 has 14 residues.

The CDR3 DNA reads TGTGCCAGCAAATCGGGACTAGCGGGAGGTTACGCCCAAGAGACCCAGTACTTC. Translating gives CASKSGLAGGYAQETQYF. The gene calls are TRBV2 and TRBJ2-5; TRBD2 agrees at 15 bases. Losses at the gene ends were 7 bases for V and 1 base for J; bases not matched to a gene: 10. In germline, CDR1 is SNHLY, CDR2 FYNNEI. The CDR3 consists of 18 residues.

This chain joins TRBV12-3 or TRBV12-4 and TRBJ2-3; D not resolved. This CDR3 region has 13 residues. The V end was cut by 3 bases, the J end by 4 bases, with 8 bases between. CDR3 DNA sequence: TGTGCCAGCAGTTTTCGAGAATCAGATACGCAGTATTTT. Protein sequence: CASSFRESDTQYF.

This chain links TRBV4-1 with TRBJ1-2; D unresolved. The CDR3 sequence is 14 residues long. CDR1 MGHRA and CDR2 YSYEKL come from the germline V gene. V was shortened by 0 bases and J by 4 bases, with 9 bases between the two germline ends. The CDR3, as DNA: TGCGCCAGCAGCCAAGAGGCCCAGGTCTATGGCTACACCTTC. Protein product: CASSQEAQVYGYTF.